These 16 T cell receptor beta chains came from one sample sequenced in a study of identical twins (dated by TCRdb to 2015 to 2016). The library was built by means of 5' RACE. Sequencing instrument: Illumina HiSeq 2000. In TCRdb, the public reads were trimmed at Q25 with fastp and aligned with MiXCR, with productive beta chains retained. Each CDR3 protein appears once, grouped with its most common genes and DNA. The sample profile shows fewer than 250,000 distinct CDR3 sequences; 7% to 8.5% of them were found once. The ten largest clones represent more than 5% of the sample. Another study also made use of these data, one on yellow fever vaccine responses in identical twins.

The specimen sequenced was CD8+ T cells sorted from blood. The receptor set was obtained from a woman aged 18-30 years in good health.

This rearrangement joins TRBV19 to TRBJ2-1, with 8 positions matching TRBD2. The V segment lost 11 bases and the J segment 4 bases; nucleotides outside the gene matches: 10. Germline lookup yields CDR1 LNHDA and CDR2 SQIVND (reference sequence). This CDR3 region has 14 residues. The DNA of the CDR3 is TGTGCCGTTCTCCGGGGGGGGGATTACAATGAGCAGTTCTTC. Its translation: CAVLRGGDYNEQFF.

The J gene is TRBJ2-2, the V gene TRBV27; D not certain. The CDR3 has 14 residues. Per germline, CDR1 MNHEY and CDR2 SMNVEV (reference sequence). Trimming left V 3 bases short and J 0 bases short, with 5 bases between. The chain's CDR3 is CASSFGTNTGELFF. The CDR3 DNA reads TGTGCCAGCAGTTTTGGGACGAACACCGGGGAGCTGTTTTTT.

V usage is TRBV7-6 and J usage is TRBJ2-1; D tentatively reads TRBD1 or TRBD2 (5 bases each). This CDR3 contains 15 residues. Trimming took 2 bases from V and 4 from J, leaving 12 bases between them. From germline, CDR1 is SGHVS and CDR2 FNYEAQ. DNA of the CDR3: TGTGCCAGCAGCTTATCGGGGCACCTGTACAATGAGCAGTTCTTC. Translating gives CASSLSGHLYNEQFF.

The chain is built from TRBV15 and TRBJ2-1; D might be TRBD1 (5 bases). The ends were cut back, 5 bases at V and 8 bases at J, with 16 bases in the middle. Germline V lookup: CDR1 LNHNV, CDR2 YYDKDF (reference sequence). This CDR3 spans 14 amino acids. The CDR3 loop reads CATSSRLGVDEQFF. The CDR3 DNA follows: TGTGCCACCAGCTCGCGGCTAGGGGTCGATGAGCAGTTCTTC.

In its sample, this clonotype was seen many times. The chain joins TRBV4-1 to TRBJ2-3, with D possibly being TRBD1 (6 bases). Trimming left V 0 bases short and J 6 bases short, with 25 bases between. The CDR3 totals 19 residues. CDR1 and CDR2 (germline): MGHRA, YSYEKL. CDR3 amino acids: CASSQEPRVPLGHSDTQYF. The DNA for the CDR3 is TGCGCCAGCAGCCAAGAGCCCCGGGTACCATTGGGACACAGCGATACGCAGTATTTT.

The chain is built from TRBV9 and TRBJ2-1; perhaps TRBD1 as D (6 bases). This CDR3 contains 15 residues. CDR1 SGDLS and CDR2 YYNGEE come from the germline V gene. V gave up 0 bases and J gave up 6 bases, with 13 bases separating them. CDR3 residues: CASSVARTASNEQFF. The CDR3 nucleotides are TGTGCCAGCAGCGTAGCTCGGACAGCCTCCAATGAGCAGTTCTTC. Combining the CDR3 with reference TRBV9 and TRBJ2-1 gives the whole variable domain DSGVTQTPKHLITATGQRVTLRCSPRSGDLSVYWYQQSLDQGLQFLIQYYNGEERAKGNILERFSAQQFPDLHSELNLSSLELGDSALYFCASSVARTASNEQFFGPGTRLTVL.

This clonotype was seen repeatedly, ten times or more. V gene TRBV7-9 combines with J gene TRBJ2-1; 7 nucleotides match TRBD2. The germline V gene has CDR1 SEHNR and CDR2 FQNEAQ (reference sequence). This CDR3 is built from 16 residues. The ends lost 5 bases at V and 7 bases at J; junction bases unmatched: 14. The CDR3 here is CASSLYEAGSGNEQFF. CDR3 in DNA: TGTGCCAGCAGCCTATACGAAGCGGGAAGCGGAAATGAGCAGTTCTTC.

This clonotype was observed a handful of times. The chain joins TRBV7-6 to TRBJ2-1, with 9 bases that match TRBD2. Germline V gene sequence: CDR1 SGHVS, CDR2 FNYEAQ. V shed 0 bases, J shed 7 bases, and the junction held 7 bases outside the gene matches. CDR3 length: 16 amino acids. The DNA of the CDR3 is TGTGCCAGCAGCTTAGCCGCGGGGGGGCTAGTAAATGAGCAGTTCTTC. This sequence encodes CASSLAAGGLVNEQFF.

This clonotype was detected only a few times. The chain carries TRBV9 and TRBJ2-1, with D tentatively TRBD1 or TRBD2 (5 bases each). Between the trimmed V and J ends, which lost 3 bases and 9 bases, there was a span of 13 bases. CDR1 and CDR2 (germline): SGDLS, YYNGEE. The CDR3 extends over 13 amino acids. CDR3 sequence: CASSAWDQTEQFF. CDR3 nucleotides: TGTGCCAGCAGCGCCTGGGACCAGACTGAGCAGTTCTTC.

The V gene is TRBV7-9, the J gene TRBJ2-1; possible D gene TRBD2, 6 bases. The CDR3 runs to 17 residues. V lost 5 bases, J lost 7 bases, and 24 bases lay in between. Germline V gives CDR1 SEHNR, CDR2 FQNEAQ (reference sequence). The CDR3 loop is CASSQPEDRLGLNEQFF. In DNA, the CDR3 is TGTGCCAGCAGCCAACCTGAGGACCGACTAGGGCTAAATGAGCAGTTCTTC.

This clonotype was seen ten or more times. This sequence joins TRBV5-1 and TRBJ2-5, with D perhaps being TRBD1 or TRBD2 (5 bases each). The germline CDR1 and CDR2 sequences are SGHRS and YFSETQ. V was trimmed by 5 bases and J by 13 bases, leaving 15 bases between them. There are 11 residues in the CDR3. The CDR3 spells CASSDPGTTYF. In DNA, the CDR3 is TGCGCCAGCAGTGACCCCGGGACGACGTACTTC. Variable domain in full (rest from reference TRBV5-1 and TRBJ2-5): KAGVTQTPRYLIKTRGQQVTLSCSPISGHRSVSWYQQTPGQGLQFLFEYFSETQRNKGNFPGRFSGRQFSNSRSEMNVSTLELGDSALYLCASSDPGTTYFGPGTRLLVL.

There are many counts of this clonotype. This sequence joins TRBV12-3 or TRBV12-4 and TRBJ1-4; 7 nucleotides align to TRBD1. The CDR3 has 14 residues. Losses at the gene ends were 6 bases for V and 5 bases for J; bases not matched to a gene: 6. This CDR3 is CASSRTGENEKLFF. The CDR3 DNA follows: TGTGCCAGCAGCCGAACAGGGGAAAATGAAAAACTGTTTTTT.

This clonotype was seen a handful of times. This sequence joins TRBV28 and TRBJ2-3, with D uncertain. The CDR3 is made up of 13 amino acids. Trimming cost V 7 bases and J 1 base, with 9 bases left between them. Per the germline V gene, CDR1 is MDHEN and CDR2 is SYDVKM. As DNA, the CDR3 is TGTGCCAGCACAAGCTTGGGCACAGATACGCAGTATTTT. Protein product: CASTSLGTDTQYF.

This clonotype was counted ten times or more. This chain links TRBV11-2 with TRBJ2-3, with D uncertain. Germline values: CDR1 SGHAT, CDR2 FQNNGV. The CDR3 has 13 amino acids. The V gene lost 2 bases and the J gene lost 0 bases, with 3 bases spanning the gap. Here the CDR3 reads CASSLQSTDTQYF. In DNA, the CDR3 is TGTGCCAGCAGCTTACAGAGCACAGATACGCAGTATTTT.

This clonotype showed up just a few times. The gene calls are TRBV7-9 and TRBJ2-7; tentatively, D is TRBD2 (5 bases). The ends were cut back, 5 bases at V and 5 bases at J, with 16 bases in the middle. Germline V gene lookup returns CDR1 SEHNR and CDR2 FQNEAQ (reference sequence). The CDR3 length is 14 residues. The CDR3 nucleotides read TGTGCCAGCAGCAAACCTAGCAGCTGGGACGAGCAGTACTTC. It codes for CASSKPSSWDEQYF.

V and J are TRBV2 and TRBJ2-1; 9 bases fit TRBD2. With V trimmed by 3 bases and J by 0 bases, 12 bases remained unmatched. Germline CDR1 is SNHLY and CDR2 is FYNNEI. The CDR3 extends over 19 amino acids. The CDR3 is CASSERGRAGLASYNEQFF. The CDR3 bases are TGTGCCAGCAGTGAGCGCGGGAGGGCCGGGTTGGCCTCCTACAATGAGCAGTTCTTC.